What follows are 7 T cell receptor beta chains derived from one specimen sequenced in a study of human T cells and chemical hapten exposure. Each CDR3 protein gets one entry after TCRdb re-called the RACE reads with MiXCR. Of tens of thousands of distinct CDR3 sequences in the sample, about a tenth were seen once. The time point was: patch test 2, 6 weeks after DPC sensitization. Treatment given: therapeutic diphenylcyclopropenone sensitization with weekly scalp DPC. Sequences were derived from whole blood, sampled in connection with sensitization to the hapten diphenylcyclopropenone (DPC). The receptors were gathered from a woman between 50 and 59 years old with alopecia areata. Some clones in this sample may be carry-over from other donors' samples.

The sample holds a few counts of this clonotype. The rearrangement links TRBV5-1 to TRBJ1-1, with D maybe TRBD1 (5 bases). The germline CDR1 and CDR2 sequences are SGHRS and YFSETQ. V lost 6 bases, J lost 4 bases, and 13 bases lay in between. CDR3 size: 13 residues. Here the CDR3 DNA reads TGCGCCAGCACCGCATATCAGGGCACTGAAGCTTTCTTT. Its translation is CASTAYQGTEAFF.

This clonotype was seen ten or more times. V gene TRBV5-6 combines with J gene TRBJ1-5; the D gene is possibly TRBD1 (5 bases). Trimming removed 4 bases from V and 9 bases from J, with 17 bases in between. The CDR3 is 14 amino acids. The germline gives CDR1 SGHDT, CDR2 YYEEEE. The CDR3 loop reads CASSVWDSRSPQHF. In DNA, the CDR3 is TGTGCCAGCAGCGTCTGGGACTCCCGGTCGCCCCAGCATTTT.

This chain joins TRBV4-2 and TRBJ1-1, with 9 bases identical to TRBD1. Germline V CDR1 and CDR2: LGHNA, YNFKEQ. This CDR3 is built from 13 residues. Germline trimming cut 3 bases from V and 6 bases from J; bases unmatched to any gene: 2. For the CDR3, the DNA is TGTGCCAGCAGCCATAGGACAGGGGCTGAAGCTTTCTTT. Protein product: CASSHRTGAEAFF.

CDR3 region: CASSPVWGSNTEAFF. CDR3 DNA sequence: TGTGCCAGCAGCCCCGTCTGGGGATCGAACACTGAAGCTTTCTTT. This sequence joins TRBV3-1 and TRBJ1-1; no definite D call. Germline CDR1 and CDR2: LGHDT and YNNKEL (reference sequence). V lost 4 bases and J 1 base, leaving 13 bases between the germline ends. The CDR3 runs to 15 residues. The whole variable domain, filled in from reference TRBV3-1 and TRBJ1-1, reads DTAVSQTPKYLVTQMGNDKSIKCEQNLGHDTMYWYKQDSKKFLKIMFSYNNKELIINETVPNRFSPKSPDKAHLNLHINSLELGDSAVYFCASSPVWGSNTEAFFGQGTRLTVV.

The genes are TRBV19 and TRBJ2-1; D is unclear. Per the germline V gene, CDR1 is LNHDA and CDR2 is SQIVND (reference sequence). CDR3 size: 13 residues. V lost 3 bases and J lost 9, with 12 bases in between. The CDR3 DNA reads TGTGCCAGTAGTATGGCTAGTGGTGGTGAGCAGTTCTTC. This gives the protein CASSMASGGEQFF.

In this sample, this clonotype turned up a few times. This chain connects TRBV14 to TRBJ2-5, with D maybe TRBD2 (6 bases). CDR1 is SGHDN and CDR2 is FVKESK in the germline V gene. The V and J ends lost 6 bases and 1 base respectively, with 12 bases between them. The CDR3 loop spans 14 amino acids. The CDR3 DNA reads TGTGCCAGCAGTAGAAGGAGGGGCCAAGAGACCCAGTACTTC. Residues: CASSRRRGQETQYF.

The rearrangement links TRBV9 to TRBJ2-1, with TRBD2 identical over 7 bases. The V gene end was trimmed by 0 bases and the J gene end by 0 bases; junction bases not matched to a gene: 0. CDR1 SGDLS and CDR2 YYNGEE come from the germline V gene. The CDR3 sequence is 15 residues long. The CDR3 is CASSVAGGSYNEQFF. DNA of the CDR3: TGTGCCAGCAGCGTAGCGGGGGGCTCCTACAATGAGCAGTTCTTC.